Below, 31 T cell receptor beta chains from the same sample are listed, as sequenced in a study of T cell responses to AZD1222 COVID-19 vaccine. Generated by immunoSEQ multiplex PCR, the TCRdb table keeps only in-frame clones and is missing some. This sample has 60,000 to 95,000 clones, with roughly 87% found just once. Sample: peripheral blood, taken 28 days after the second AZD1222 dose. The source of these receptors is an adult who received the AZD1222 COVID-19 vaccine.

The chain carries TRBV6-6 and TRBJ1-5; D gene unclear. Per the germline V gene, CDR1 is MNHNY and CDR2 is SVGAGI (reference sequence). V lost 6 bases, J lost 0 bases, and 12 bases lay in between. The CDR3 has 15 residues. In DNA, the CDR3 is TGTGCCAGCAGACCTGACCACCCTAGCAATCAGCCCCAGCATTTT. This translates into CASRPDHPSNQPQHF.

The chain carries TRBV28 and TRBJ1-5; perhaps TRBD1 as D (6 bases). Germline CDR1 MDHEN, CDR2 SYDVKM. The CDR3 is 15 amino acids. Trimming took 2 bases from V and 1 from J, leaving 9 bases between them. The CDR3 DNA reads as TGTGCCAGCAGTTTAGGGACATTAAGCAATCAGCCCCAGCATTTT. It encodes CASSLGTLSNQPQHF.

CDR3 coding DNA: TGTGCCAGCAGTTACAGGGGGCATGAGCAGTTCTTC. Protein sequence: CASSYRGHEQFF. This chain links TRBV12-3 or TRBV12-4 with TRBJ2-1; 9 nucleotides match TRBD1. J lost 8 bases, V lost 4 bases, and 0 bases had no gene match. The CDR3 extends over 12 amino acids.

This chain links TRBV7-2 with TRBJ2-3; 9 bases are a match to TRBD2. This CDR3 is 16 amino acids long. Germline lookup yields CDR1 SGHTA and CDR2 FQGNSA. V gave up 1 base and J gave up 4 bases; unmatched junction bases: 6. The CDR3 DNA sequence: TGTGCCAGCAGCTTAGAGTTCAGCGGGGGGTCAGATACGCAGTATTTT. It codes for CASSLEFSGGSDTQYF.

The chain combines TRBV7-8 with TRBJ2-2, with D possibly TRBD2 on 6 matching bases. The CDR3 sequence is 15 residues long. The germline V and J ends were trimmed by 5 bases and 0 bases, with 10 bases remaining between them. In germline, CDR1 is SGHVS, CDR2 FQNEAQ. This CDR3 is CASSPGLPNTGELFF. The CDR3 region has the DNA TGTGCCAGCAGCCCGGGACTCCCGAACACCGGGGAGCTGTTTTTT. Filled out from reference TRBV7-8 and TRBJ2-2, the complete variable domain reads GAGVSQSPRYKVAKRGQDVALRCDPISGHVSLFWYQQALGQGPEFLTYFQNEAQLDKSGLPSDRFFAERPEGSVSTLKIQRTQQEDSAVYLCASSPGLPNTGELFFGEGSRLTVL.

The V and J genes are TRBV4-1 and TRBJ1-5; 8 nucleotides agree with TRBD1. The CDR3 is 15 residues long. Germline V gene sequence: CDR1 MGHRA, CDR2 YSYEKL. V lost 3 bases and J lost 6; bases outside the gene matches: 7. CDR3 amino acids: CASSHNRGEGQPQHF. In DNA, the CDR3 is TGCGCCAGCAGCCACAACAGGGGGGAAGGTCAGCCCCAGCATTTT.

This chain joins TRBV2 and TRBJ1-1; 8 bases agree with TRBD1. CDR1 and CDR2 (germline): SNHLY, FYNNEI. The V and J ends lost 5 bases and 4 bases, in that order; junction bases with no gene match: 6. This CDR3 contains 14 residues. This chain's CDR3 is CASSRQGRGTEAFF. In DNA form, the CDR3 reads TGTGCCAGCAGTCGACAGGGGAGAGGCACTGAAGCTTTCTTT.

V usage is TRBV14 and J usage is TRBJ2-1, with D possibly TRBD2 on 6 matching bases. V was shortened by 1 base and J by 2 bases, with 9 bases between the two germline ends. Germline V gene lookup returns CDR1 SGHDN and CDR2 FVKESK. This CDR3 spans 15 amino acids. This CDR3 reads CASSQGEVPYNEQFF. Written as DNA, the CDR3 is TGTGCCAGCAGCCAAGGGGAGGTTCCCTACAATGAGCAGTTCTTC.

This sequence joins TRBV28 and TRBJ2-2, with D tentatively TRBD1 or TRBD2 (5 bases each). V was cut by 5 bases and J by 1 base, with 11 bases left in between. Germline loops: CDR1 MDHEN, CDR2 SYDVKM. The CDR3 runs to 15 residues. The CDR3 region has the DNA TGTGCCAGCAGTACGGGACGGATGAACACCGGGGAGCTGTTTTTT. Translating gives CASSTGRMNTGELFF.

The V gene is TRBV7-2, the J gene TRBJ2-3; D unclear. The CDR3 is 12 amino acids. Per the germline V gene, CDR1 is SGHTA and CDR2 is FQGNSA. The germline V and J ends were trimmed by 6 bases and 7 bases, with 11 bases remaining between them. CDR3 region: CASSSQRNTQYF. CDR3 DNA sequence: TGTGCCAGCAGTTCACAAAGAAATACGCAGTATTTT.

This chain uses TRBV28 with TRBJ2-7; no reliable D call. CDR3 length: 13 amino acids. Germline-derived CDR1 and CDR2 are MDHEN and SYDVKM. Trimming took off 0 bases at V and 6 bases at J, with 9 bases between the two ends. DNA for the CDR3: TGTGCCAGCAGTTTATGGACCCGCACCGAGCAGTACTTC. Encoded protein: CASSLWTRTEQYF.

The gene calls are TRBV30 and TRBJ2-5; D remains unclear. The CDR3 consists of 13 residues. The V gene lost 3 bases and the J gene lost 5 bases, with 13 bases spanning the gap. Looked up from germline, CDR1 is GTSNPN and CDR2 is SVGIG (reference sequence). The CDR3 spells CAWSPRVGETQYF. The CDR3 coding sequence is TGTGCCTGGAGCCCACGGGTTGGGGAGACCCAGTACTTC.

The chain recombines TRBV9 with TRBJ1-1; D ambiguous. CDR1 SGDLS and CDR2 YYNGEE come from the germline V gene. Deletions cut 5 bases from V and 3 bases from J, with 14 bases between. The CDR3 is 14 amino acids. The CDR3 region is CASSLSLEDTEAFF. CDR3 nucleotide sequence: TGTGCCAGCAGTCTTTCCCTCGAGGACACTGAAGCTTTCTTT.

V usage is TRBV12-3 or TRBV12-4 and J usage is TRBJ2-7; D is ambiguous. Trimming took 2 bases from V and 5 from J, leaving 1 base between them. CDR3 length: 10 residues. This chain's CDR3 is CASSLNEQYF. The CDR3 region has the DNA TGTGCCAGCAGTTTAAACGAGCAGTACTTC.

This sequence joins TRBV6-2 or TRBV6-3 and TRBJ2-1; TRBD1 is a possible D gene (5 bases). This CDR3 region has 16 residues. V was pared by 4 bases and J by 2 bases, with 15 bases between. The germline gives CDR1 MNHEY, CDR2 SVGEGT. The CDR3 loop reads CASSWKGLVAYNEQFF. CDR3 bases: TGTGCCAGCAGTTGGAAGGGGTTGGTAGCCTACAATGAGCAGTTCTTC.

This chain uses TRBV2 with TRBJ2-7; TRBD1 matches at 7 bases. Germline loops: CDR1 SNHLY, CDR2 FYNNEI. V was clipped by 5 bases and J by 4 bases; unmatched bases: 2. The length of the CDR3 is 12 residues. CDR3: CASSRGQYEQYF. The CDR3, as DNA: TGTGCCAGCAGTAGGGGACAGTACGAGCAGTACTTC.

This clone has more than one count but fewer than ten. The chain links TRBV28 to TRBJ2-7; weak D call: TRBD1 (5 bases). The ends were cut back, 4 bases at V and 3 bases at J, with 7 bases in the middle. Per germline, CDR1 MDHEN and CDR2 SYDVKM. This CDR3 comprises 12 residues. The CDR3 protein is CASSYRGYEQYF. DNA for the CDR3: TGTGCCAGCAGTTATAGGGGCTACGAGCAGTACTTC.

The V and J genes are TRBV5-1 and TRBJ2-2; D remains ambiguous. The CDR3 contains 16 residues. The germline CDR1 and CDR2 sequences are SGHRS and YFSETQ. With 0 bases removed from V and 1 base from J, the gap between germline ends came to 10 bases. The CDR3 loop is CASSLGHGQNTGELFF. As DNA, the CDR3 is TGCGCCAGCAGCTTGGGACACGGCCAGAACACCGGGGAGCTGTTTTTT.

The rearrangement links TRBV3-1 (or the pseudogene TRBV3-2) to TRBJ1-4; 7 bases are shared with TRBD1. The CDR3 loop spans 15 amino acids. CDR1 and CDR2 from the germline V gene are LGHDT and YNNKEL (reference sequence). V lost 4 bases and J lost 8; bases outside the gene matches: 10. DNA of the CDR3: TGTGCCAGCAGCCCGGACAGGACCCGTGGGGAAAAACTGTTTTTT. Translating gives CASSPDRTRGEKLFF.

V and J are TRBV7-3 and TRBJ1-5, with 7 nucleotides matching TRBD1. This CDR3 spans 16 amino acids. Germline lookup yields CDR1 SGHTA and CDR2 FQGTGA. With 5 bases clipped from V and 6 bases from J, the junction kept 13 bases outside the gene matches. CDR3 region: CASSPPDRVSGQPQHF. DNA for the CDR3: TGTGCCAGCAGCCCTCCAGACAGGGTTTCAGGTCAGCCCCAGCATTTT.

The chain joins TRBV4-3 to TRBJ1-2; D is unresolved. The CDR3 loop spans 13 amino acids. Germline loops: CDR1 LGHNA, CDR2 YSLEER. Trimming removed 4 bases from V and 8 bases from J, with 14 bases in between. The CDR3 bases are TGCGCCAGCAGCCTCTTGGAGGGAAGAGGCTACACCTTC. As protein: CASSLLEGRGYTF.

V and J are TRBV7-9 and TRBJ1-1; the D gene is possibly TRBD1 (6 bases). The length of the CDR3 is 15 residues. CDR1 and CDR2 from the germline V gene are SEHNR and FQNEAQ (reference sequence). V lost 4 bases to trimming and J lost 1 base, with 13 bases between them. DNA of the CDR3: TGTGCCAGCAGCTCCGCCTGGGGACAGAACACTGAAGCTTTCTTT. This sequence encodes CASSSAWGQNTEAFF.

The chain employs TRBV30 and TRBJ1-2, with 9 bases identical to TRBD1. CDR1 is GTSNPN and CDR2 is SVGIG in the germline V gene (reference sequence). The CDR3 spans 13 residues. Trimming cost V 3 bases and J 6 bases; bases outside gene matches: 5. The chain's CDR3 is CAWSLQGANGYTF. The CDR3 nucleotides read TGTGCCTGGAGCCTACAGGGGGCGAATGGCTACACCTTC.

The CDR3 DNA is TGTGCCAGCAGTTTAAGGCGGGGGGGCACAGATACGCAGTATTTT. It is translated as CASSLRRGGTDTQYF. The chain links TRBV27 to TRBJ2-3; 8 bases are a match to TRBD2. Germline CDR1 reads MNHEY; CDR2 reads SMNVEV (reference sequence). Losses at the gene ends were 2 bases for V and 1 base for J; bases not matched to a gene: 2. The CDR3 sequence is 15 residues long.

V is TRBV7-9 and J is TRBJ2-7; 8 nucleotides line up with TRBD1. The CDR3 runs 15 residues. Germline assignment: CDR1 SEHNR and CDR2 FQNEAQ (reference sequence). V trimming: 5 bases; J trimming: 0 bases; junction bases outside the gene matches: 6. The CDR3 DNA is TGTGCCAGCAGCAAGGGACAGGACCCCTCCTACGAGCAGTACTTC. It encodes CASSKGQDPSYEQYF.

The rearrangement links TRBV4-1 to TRBJ1-2; TRBD1 is a possible D gene (6 bases). Trimming removed 2 bases from V and 4 bases from J, with 11 bases in between. CDR1 and CDR2 from the germline V gene are MGHRA and YSYEKL. The CDR3 spans 14 residues. The DNA for the CDR3 is TGCGCCAGCAGCCAACCCAGGGACACCTATGGCTACACCTTC. Translating gives CASSQPRDTYGYTF.

This clone has more than one count but fewer than ten. CDR3 in amino acids: CASSPESSYNEQFF. DNA of the CDR3: TGTGCCAGCAGCCCGGAGAGCTCCTACAATGAGCAGTTCTTC. The rearrangement joins TRBV5-4 to TRBJ2-1; D is ambiguous. The CDR3 sequence is 14 residues long. Per the germline V gene, CDR1 is SGHNT and CDR2 is YYREEE (reference sequence). Trimming shortened V by 4 bases and J by 0 bases, and 8 bases separated the two germline ends.

This sequence joins TRBV2 and TRBJ2-4; D is ambiguous. From germline, CDR1 is SNHLY and CDR2 FYNNEI. Deletions cut 7 bases from V and 6 bases from J, with 10 bases between. CDR3 length: 12 residues. The CDR3 here is CASNGLGNIQYF. Written as DNA, the CDR3 is TGTGCCAGCAATGGTTTGGGAAACATTCAGTACTTC. The full variable domain, rest sourced from reference TRBV2 and TRBJ2-4, is EPEVTQTPSHQVTQMGQEVILRCVPISNHLYFYWYRQILGQKVEFLVSFYNNEISEKSEIFDDQFSVERPDGSNFTLKIRSTKLEDSAMYFCASNGLGNIQYFGAGTRLSVL.

The V gene is TRBV4-2, the J gene TRBJ1-2, with 9 bases that match TRBD1. Losses at the gene ends were 4 bases for V and 4 bases for J; bases not matched to a gene: 4. The CDR3 has 14 amino acids. CDR1 and CDR2 from the germline V gene are LGHNA and YNFKEQ. In nucleotides, the CDR3 is TGTGCCAGCAGCCGGGAGGACAGGGGCTATGGCTACACCTTC. It translates to CASSREDRGYGYTF.

V usage is TRBV6-5 and J usage is TRBJ1-1; 7 bases line up with TRBD1. The junction had 11 bases not matched to a gene; V was cut back by 8 bases and J by 2 bases. Germline V gene data show CDR1 as MNHEY and CDR2 as SVGAGI. This CDR3 is built from 15 residues. The CDR3 sequence: CASWKVTGINTEAFF. DNA of the CDR3: TGTGCCAGCTGGAAAGTGACAGGGATCAACACTGAAGCTTTCTTT.

The V gene is TRBV28, the J gene TRBJ2-7; D is possibly TRBD1 or TRBD2 (6 bases each). The germline gives CDR1 MDHEN, CDR2 SYDVKM. CDR3 length: 15 residues. V gave up 6 bases and J gave up 0 bases, with 15 bases separating them. CDR3 nucleotides: TGTGCCAGCAGGCCTGGGGGGACATCCTCCTACGAGCAGTACTTC. It translates to CASRPGGTSSYEQYF.